This is a list of T cell receptor beta chains from one sample in a study of blood T cell repertoires in COVID-19. Sequenced by immunoSEQ multiplex PCR; TCRdb stores in-frame clones only, minus some. The sample lists 350,000 to 400,000 clones, approximately 93% occurring once. The sequencing sample was made of PBMCs or T cells enriched from blood (not recorded which). All receptors come from a woman in her thirties or forties who had been exposed to COVID-19. The CDR3 runs from the conserved cysteine through the conserved F or W. The D gene is left open where the match is weak. Some rows mark clone size as missing; the rest say once, few, many or name a class of expanded clone.

j_gene: TRBJ2-7
v_gene: TRBV10-1
abundance: -
d_gene: -
CDR3aa: CASSAAGTYEQYF
CDR3nt: TGCGCCAGCAGTGCGGCAGGGACCTACGAGCAGTACTTC

j_gene: TRBJ2-5
v_gene: TRBV11-2
abundance: -
d_gene: -
CDR3aa: CASSPLETQYF
CDR3nt: TGTGCCAGCAGCCCATTAGAGACCCAGTACTTC

j_gene: TRBJ1-2
v_gene: TRBV5-1
abundance: -
d_gene: TRBD1
CDR3aa: CASSLAATGVGGYTF
CDR3nt: TGCGCCAGCAGCTTGGCCGCTACAGGGGTTGGTGGCTACACCTTC

j_gene: TRBJ1-6
v_gene: TRBV10-3
abundance: -
d_gene: TRBD1
CDR3aa: CAIRGTGDNSPLHF
CDR3nt: TGTGCCATCAGGGGGACAGGTGATAATTCACCCCTCCACTTT

j_gene: TRBJ1-1
v_gene: TRBV7-9
abundance: -
d_gene: -
CDR3aa: CASSRRVENTEAFF
CDR3nt: TGTGCCAGCAGCCGCAGGGTCGAGAACACTGAAGCTTTCTTT

j_gene: TRBJ1-2
v_gene: TRBV5-6
abundance: -
d_gene: -
CDR3aa: CASSLQGPGYTF
CDR3nt: TGTGCCAGCAGCTTGCAGGGCCCTGGCTACACCTTC

j_gene: TRBJ1-4
v_gene: TRBV6-6
abundance: -
d_gene: -
CDR3aa: CATKDRANEKLFF
CDR3nt: TGTGCCACCAAGGACAGAGCTAATGAAAAACTGTTTTTT

j_gene: TRBJ1-5
v_gene: TRBV30
abundance: -
d_gene: -
CDR3aa: CAWRTSNQPQHF
CDR3nt: TGTGCCTGGAGGACAAGCAATCAGCCCCAGCATTTT

j_gene: TRBJ2-7
v_gene: TRBV7-9
abundance: -
d_gene: TRBD2
CDR3aa: CASSFGLADYEQYF
CDR3nt: TGTGCCAGCAGCTTCGGACTAGCCGATTACGAGCAGTACTTC

j_gene: TRBJ1-2
v_gene: TRBV20-1
abundance: -
d_gene: -
CDR3aa: CSARDDYGYTF
CDR3nt: TGCAGTGCTAGAGACGACTATGGCTACACCTTC

j_gene: TRBJ2-7
v_gene: TRBV7-2
abundance: -
d_gene: TRBD1
CDR3aa: CASSSGTASSREQYF
CDR3nt: TGTGCCAGCAGCTCTGGGACAGCGAGTTCGAGGGAGCAGTACTTC

j_gene: TRBJ2-7
v_gene: TRBV10-3
abundance: -
d_gene: -
CDR3aa: CAISEPSYREPYEQYF
CDR3nt: TGTGCCATCAGTGAGCCATCCTACAGGGAGCCCTACGAGCAGTACTTC

j_gene: TRBJ1-5
v_gene: TRBV11-3
abundance: -
d_gene: -
CDR3aa: CASSLRWSEPQHF
CDR3nt: TGTGCCAGCAGCTTAAGATGGAGTGAGCCCCAGCATTTT

j_gene: TRBJ2-7
v_gene: TRBV21-1
abundance: -
d_gene: -
CDR3aa: CASSKALWTGKQYEQYF
CDR3nt: TGTGCCAGCAGCAAAGCGCTTTGGACAGGGAAGCAGTACGAGCAGTACTTC

j_gene: TRBJ2-3
v_gene: TRBV9
abundance: -
d_gene: TRBD2
CDR3aa: CASSQRPGLAGDTQYF
CDR3nt: TGTGCCAGCAGCCAGAGACCGGGACTAGCGGGAGATACGCAGTATTTT

j_gene: TRBJ2-1
v_gene: TRBV15
abundance: -
d_gene: TRBD2
CDR3aa: CATRTSGSSYNEQFF
CDR3nt: TGTGCCACTAGGACTAGCGGGAGCTCCTACAATGAGCAGTTCTTC

j_gene: TRBJ2-7
v_gene: TRBV5-1
abundance: once
d_gene: TRBD2
CDR3aa: CASSLETSFYEQYF
CDR3nt: TGCGCCAGCAGCCTAGAGACTAGCTTCTACGAGCAGTACTTC

j_gene: TRBJ1-2
v_gene: TRBV5-1
abundance: -
d_gene: -
CDR3aa: CASSQQGLYGYTF
CDR3nt: TGCGCCAGCAGCCAACAGGGCCTCTATGGCTACACCTTC

j_gene: TRBJ1-1
v_gene: TRBV5-1
abundance: -
d_gene: TRBD1
CDR3aa: CASSLGPTGQNEAFF
CDR3nt: TGCGCCAGCAGCTTGGGTCCAACGGGACAGAATGAAGCTTTCTTT

j_gene: TRBJ1-6
v_gene: TRBV7-2
abundance: -
d_gene: TRBD1
CDR3aa: CASSLGRGNNSPLHF
CDR3nt: TGTGCCAGCAGCTTAGGCAGGGGGAATAATTCACCCCTCCACTTT

j_gene: TRBJ2-7
v_gene: TRBV7-3
abundance: once
d_gene: -
CDR3aa: CASSGARTYEQYF
CDR3nt: TGTGCCAGCAGCGGGGCACGCACCTACGAGCAGTACTTC

j_gene: TRBJ2-5
v_gene: TRBV2
abundance: -
d_gene: TRBD1
CDR3aa: CASSPGQQETQYF
CDR3nt: TGTGCCAGCAGTCCGGGACAGCAAGAGACCCAGTACTTC

j_gene: TRBJ1-6
v_gene: TRBV2
abundance: -
d_gene: TRBD1
CDR3aa: CASRSGQFYNSPLHF
CDR3nt: TGTGCCAGCAGATCGGGACAGTTCTATAATTCACCCCTCCACTTT

j_gene: TRBJ2-5
v_gene: TRBV6-2/TRBV6-3
abundance: -
d_gene: TRBD1
CDR3aa: CASSYPGQGRETQYF
CDR3nt: TGTGCCAGCAGTTACCCTGGACAGGGTCGAGAGACCCAGTACTTC

j_gene: TRBJ2-1
v_gene: TRBV30
abundance: -
d_gene: -
CDR3aa: CAWSIRVNEQFF
CDR3nt: TGTGCCTGGAGTATCAGGGTTAATGAGCAGTTCTTC

j_gene: TRBJ1-1
v_gene: TRBV19
abundance: -
d_gene: -
CDR3aa: CASKNPPGKQNTEAFF
CDR3nt: TGTGCCAGTAAAAACCCACCGGGGAAACAGAACACTGAAGCTTTCTTT

j_gene: TRBJ1-2
v_gene: TRBV19
abundance: -
d_gene: -
CDR3aa: CASSDTGNYGYTF
CDR3nt: TGTGCCAGTAGTGACACAGGGAACTATGGCTACACCTTC

j_gene: TRBJ2-7
v_gene: TRBV24-1
abundance: once
d_gene: TRBD1
CDR3aa: CATSDHGQGSSSYEQYF
CDR3nt: TGTGCCACCAGTGACCATGGACAGGGGAGCTCCTCCTACGAGCAGTACTTC

j_gene: TRBJ1-1
v_gene: TRBV30
abundance: -
d_gene: -
CDR3aa: CAQAGVTEAFF
CDR3nt: TGTGCCCAAGCAGGGGTGACTGAAGCTTTCTTT

j_gene: TRBJ2-2
v_gene: TRBV7-9
abundance: -
d_gene: -
CDR3aa: CASSPSKGVQTGELFF
CDR3nt: TGTGCCAGCAGCCCCTCCAAAGGGGTCCAAACCGGGGAGCTGTTTTTT

j_gene: TRBJ1-1
v_gene: TRBV19
abundance: -
d_gene: -
CDR3aa: CASSIVSGVTEAFF
CDR3nt: TGTGCCAGTAGTATAGTATCAGGGGTCACTGAAGCTTTCTTT

j_gene: TRBJ2-7
v_gene: TRBV6-1
abundance: -
d_gene: -
CDR3aa: CASSERNSYEQYF
CDR3nt: TGTGCCAGCAGTGAACGGAACAGCTACGAGCAGTACTTC

j_gene: TRBJ2-1
v_gene: TRBV9
abundance: -
d_gene: TRBD2
CDR3aa: CASSVGGLAGNEQFF
CDR3nt: TGTGCCAGCAGCGTAGGTGGACTAGCGGGCAATGAGCAGTTCTTC

j_gene: TRBJ2-3
v_gene: TRBV7-9
abundance: -
d_gene: TRBD1
CDR3aa: CASSLGTGATDTQYF
CDR3nt: TGTGCCAGCAGCTTAGGAACAGGGGCCACAGATACGCAGTATTTT

j_gene: TRBJ2-7
v_gene: TRBV18
abundance: -
d_gene: TRBD1
CDR3aa: CASSLSPQGVHEQYF
CDR3nt: TGTGCCAGCTCACTGAGCCCCCAGGGGGTCCACGAGCAGTACTTC

j_gene: TRBJ2-5
v_gene: TRBV7-2
abundance: -
d_gene: -
CDR3aa: CASSGGNRGSQYF
CDR3nt: TGTGCCAGCAGCGGTGGGAACCGGGGTTCCCAGTACTTC

j_gene: TRBJ1-2
v_gene: TRBV19
abundance: once
d_gene: TRBD1
CDR3aa: CASSIGGTAYGYTF
CDR3nt: TGTGCCAGTAGTATAGGCGGGACAGCCTATGGCTACACCTTC

j_gene: TRBJ2-4
v_gene: TRBV5-1
abundance: -
d_gene: -
CDR3aa: CASSLDSAKNIQYF
CDR3nt: TGCGCCAGCAGCCTAGACTCAGCCAAAAACATTCAGTACTTC

j_gene: TRBJ2-7
v_gene: TRBV7-2
abundance: -
d_gene: -
CDR3aa: CASRLASGEYEQYF
CDR3nt: TGTGCCAGCCGCTTAGCATCAGGGGAGTACGAGCAGTACTTC

j_gene: TRBJ2-7
v_gene: TRBV6-5
abundance: -
d_gene: -
CDR3aa: CASSYSIGREQYF
CDR3nt: TGTGCCAGCAGTTACTCGATTGGGCGCGAGCAGTACTTC

j_gene: TRBJ2-7
v_gene: TRBV11-3
abundance: -
d_gene: TRBD1
CDR3aa: CASSRQGASEQYF
CDR3nt: TGTGCCAGCAGCCGACAGGGGGCGAGTGAGCAGTACTTC

j_gene: TRBJ1-1
v_gene: TRBV29-1
abundance: few
d_gene: -
CDR3aa: CSGGAANTEAFF
CDR3nt: TGCAGCGGGGGGGCGGCGAACACTGAAGCTTTCTTT